This is a list of T cell receptor beta chains from one sample in a study of cytomegalovirus exposure and HLA in healthy donors. Clones were sequenced by immunoSEQ multiplex PCR, and TCRdb holds only the in-frame ones, with some missing. The sample includes some 110,000 clones, over 70% of them seen just once. Sequences were obtained from PBMCs. The receptors shown here come from a woman younger than 30 in good health and CMV-seronegative. Each CDR3 is given with its conserved first and last residue. The order of the fields is CDR3 DNA, CDR3 protein, V gene, clone size, CDR3 length, D gene, J gene. A D gene is named only where the DNA matches it firmly. The size field is filled for only some rows; it gives once, few, many or a size class.

CDR3nt: TGCGCCAGCAGCCGGTTGTCAGGCTCCTACGAGCAGTACTTC; CDR3aa: CASSRLSGSYEQYF; v_gene: TRBV4-1; abundance: .; len: 14; d_gene: .; j_gene: TRBJ2-7
CDR3nt: TGTGCCAGCAGCTTGGGCACCCTAAGCAATGAGCAGTTCTTC; CDR3aa: CASSLGTLSNEQFF; v_gene: TRBV5-4; abundance: few; len: 14; d_gene: .; j_gene: TRBJ2-1
CDR3nt: TGCAGCGTTGGAGGGCAAGGCACAGATACGCAGTATTTT; CDR3aa: CSVGGQGTDTQYF; v_gene: TRBV29-1; abundance: .; len: 13; d_gene: .; j_gene: TRBJ2-3
CDR3nt: TGTGCCAGCAGGCCCCAGCAAGCGGGGGGACCTATTCACACGCAGTATTTT; CDR3aa: CASRPQQAGGPIHTQYF; v_gene: TRBV5-4; abundance: few; len: 17; d_gene: TRBD2; j_gene: TRBJ2-3
CDR3nt: TGTGCCAGCAGTTCCATCAATGAGCAGTTCTTC; CDR3aa: CASSSINEQFF; v_gene: TRBV6-5; abundance: .; len: 11; d_gene: .; j_gene: TRBJ2-1
CDR3nt: TGTGCCAGCAGTGTTGGGCAGGGGACGAGTTACGAGCAGTACTTC; CDR3aa: CASSVGQGTSYEQYF; v_gene: TRBV2; abundance: .; len: 15; d_gene: .; j_gene: TRBJ2-7
CDR3nt: TGTGCCAGCAGTCCCGGGACAGGGGCCAACAATGAGCAGTTCTTC; CDR3aa: CASSPGTGANNEQFF; v_gene: TRBV14; abundance: few; len: 15; d_gene: TRBD1; j_gene: TRBJ2-1
CDR3nt: TGTGCTAGCAGCCATGGAGGAATTCGCTCACCCCTCCACTTT; CDR3aa: CASSHGGIRSPLHF; v_gene: TRBV7-7; abundance: .; len: 14; d_gene: .; j_gene: TRBJ1-6
CDR3nt: TGCGCCAGCAGCCAAGGACACTGGAACACTGAAGCTTTCTTT; CDR3aa: CASSQGHWNTEAFF; v_gene: TRBV4-1; abundance: .; len: 14; d_gene: .; j_gene: TRBJ1-1
CDR3nt: TGCGCCAGCAGCTTGGCCCAAGCCAGGGTTGGTGAAAAACTGTTTTTT; CDR3aa: CASSLAQARVGEKLFF; v_gene: TRBV5-1; abundance: .; len: 16; d_gene: .; j_gene: TRBJ1-4